The 25 T cell receptor beta chains in this list originate from one sample, sequenced in a study of T cells in Graves' hyperthyroidism and ophthalmopathy. The investigators amplified TCR beta CDR3 regions from RNA transcripts. HTBI primers were employed in a first-round RT-PCR of the TCR CDR3. TCRdb reprocessed the multiplex PCR reads via MiXCR and lists one record per CDR3 protein. Counted here are 600,000 to 750,000 distinct CDR3 sequences, 17% occurring once; the ten biggest clones make up roughly 16%. Sequenced input: blood. These receptors were taken from a man between 45 and 60 years old with Graves' hyperthyroidism.

In its sample, this clonotype was seen many times. The chain recombines TRBV29-1 with TRBJ2-1; D might be TRBD2 (6 bases). The CDR3 covers 14 residues. Trimming shortened V by 1 base and J by 7 bases, and 14 bases separated the two germline ends. Germline-derived CDR1 and CDR2 are SQVTM and ANQGSEA. The CDR3 coding sequence is TGCAGCGTTGAAGGGGGGGTAGCGTGGAATGAGCAGTTCTTC. It codes for CSVEGGVAWNEQFF.

This clonotype was detected only a few times. The chain recombines TRBV5-1 with TRBJ2-1; D might be TRBD2 (5 bases). Germline CDR1 is SGHRS and CDR2 is YFSETQ. CDR3 length equals 18 residues. Trimming shortened V by 3 bases and J by 3 bases, and 22 bases separated the two germline ends. CDR3 residues: CASSWTLAAGSLYNEQFF. The CDR3 region has the DNA TGCGCCAGCAGCTGGACTCTAGCCGCGGGTTCCCTCTACAATGAGCAGTTCTTC.

This rearrangement joins TRBV6-2 or TRBV6-3 to TRBJ2-7; weak D call: TRBD2 (5 bases). The V and J ends lost 0 bases and 2 bases respectively, with 11 bases between them. In germline, CDR1 is MNHEY, CDR2 SVGEGT. The CDR3 extends over 15 amino acids. The CDR3: CASSYSRGLTYEQYF. CDR3 DNA: TGTGCCAGCAGTTACTCCCGGGGTCTAACCTACGAGCAGTACTTC.

The V call is TRBV6-5, the J call TRBJ2-3, with D uncertain. The CDR3 length is 16 residues. The V end lost 2 bases, the J end lost 2 bases, and 14 bases lay between the germline ends. Germline CDR1 reads MNHEY; CDR2 reads SVGAGI. The CDR3 region is CASSYSSPSLTDTQYF. DNA for the CDR3: TGTGCCAGCAGTTACAGTTCTCCGTCCCTCACAGATACGCAGTATTTT.

This clonotype was seen at least ten times. The rearrangement links TRBV19 to TRBJ1-5, with a possible D match to TRBD1 (6 bases). Germline V gene data show CDR1 as LNHDA and CDR2 as SQIVND (reference sequence). V was clipped by 8 bases and J by 7 bases, with 21 bases between them. CDR3 size: 15 residues. CDR3 bases: TGTGCCAGTTTAGCCCCGGGGGCGGTGGGACAGCCCCAGCATTTT. Translating gives CASLAPGAVGQPQHF.

In this sample, this clonotype turned up many times. The V call is TRBV5-1, the J call TRBJ1-2, with 7 bases aligning to TRBD1. With V trimmed by 2 bases and J by 2 bases, 9 bases remained unmatched. The CDR3 runs 16 residues. Per germline, CDR1 SGHRS and CDR2 YFSETQ. The CDR3 spells CASSFGPGQTNYGYTF. The CDR3 DNA sequence: TGCGCCAGCAGCTTCGGCCCGGGACAGACCAACTATGGCTACACCTTC.

The V gene is TRBV30, the J gene TRBJ2-4; a weak D match, TRBD2 (5 bases). CDR3 length: 16 amino acids. V was clipped by 3 bases and J by 6 bases, with 21 bases between them. Germline V gene data show CDR1 as GTSNPN and CDR2 as SVGIG (reference sequence). CDR3 in DNA: TGTGCCTGGAGGGGGAAAGAGGGCAAGGAGAGAAACATTCAGTACTTC. Residues: CAWRGKEGKERNIQYF.

A note on this clonotype: The CDR3 carries no conserved terminal phenylalanine or tryptophan, so it likely arises from a read error. The chain recombines TRBV2 with TRBJ2-7; the D gene is possibly TRBD1 (6 bases). Between the trimmed V and J ends, which lost 5 bases and 3 bases, there was a span of 11 bases. The CDR3 spans 13 residues. The V gene's germline CDR1 is SNHLY and CDR2 FYNNEI. The CDR3 DNA sequence: TGTGCCAGCAGTCAGGGGCGTTACTACGAGCAGTACTCC. This codes for CASSQGRYYEQYS.

This clonotype has only a few counts. The chain couples TRBV5-1 to TRBJ2-1; TRBD2 matches 9 bases. The V and J ends lost 2 bases and 8 bases, in that order; junction bases with no gene match: 5. This CDR3 has 14 amino acids. The germline gives CDR1 SGHRS, CDR2 YFSETQ. The CDR3 loop reads CASSLASGTDEQFF. The CDR3, as DNA: TGCGCCAGCAGCTTAGCTAGCGGGACGGATGAGCAGTTCTTC.

There are many counts of this clonotype. This chain links TRBV28 with TRBJ2-7; no definite D call. There are 14 residues in the CDR3. Germline V gene lookup returns CDR1 MDHEN and CDR2 SYDVKM. With 5 bases removed from V and 3 bases from J, the gap between germline ends came to 14 bases. The CDR3 nucleotides read TGTGCCAGCAGTCCAGCAGTCTCGCTCTACGAGCAGTACTTC. This sequence encodes CASSPAVSLYEQYF. Combining the CDR3 with reference TRBV28 and TRBJ2-7 gives the whole variable domain DVKVTQSSRYLVKRTGEKVFLECVQDMDHENMFWYRQDPGLGLRLIYFSYDVKMKEKGDIPEGYSVSREKKERFSLILESASTNQTSMYLCASSPAVSLYEQYFGPGTRLTVT.

This clonotype has at least ten counts. The chain combines TRBV27 with TRBJ2-7; tentatively, D is TRBD1 (5 bases). Germline assignment: CDR1 MNHEY and CDR2 SMNVEV (reference sequence). V was trimmed by 3 bases and J by 13 bases, leaving 19 bases between them. The CDR3 has 13 residues. CDR3 in amino acids: CASSFVYGHPHYF. CDR3 nucleotides: TGTGCCAGCAGTTTTGTATATGGACACCCGCACTACTTC.

The chain recombines TRBV5-6 with TRBJ2-3; 10 nucleotides line up with TRBD2. The CDR3 is 18 residues long. Unmatched junction bases numbered 12, after V lost 1 base and J lost 4 bases. Germline lookup yields CDR1 SGHDT and CDR2 YYEEEE. DNA of the CDR3: TGTGCCAGCAGCTTGCTTCGGTCTAGCGGGAGATTTGCAGATACGCAGTATTTT. Its protein is CASSLLRSSGRFADTQYF.

Many counts were recorded for this clonotype. The chain has TRBV7-3 and TRBJ2-7; no clear D. Trimming cost V 3 bases and J 3 bases, with 9 bases left between them. The CDR3 runs to 13 residues. CDR1 is SGHTA and CDR2 is FQGTGA in the germline V gene. The CDR3 bases are TGTGCCAGCAGCTTTCAGGCCCACTACGAGCAGTACTTC. Its translation: CASSFQAHYEQYF. Filled out from reference TRBV7-3 and TRBJ2-7, the complete variable domain reads GAGVSQTPSNKVTEKGKYVELRCDPISGHTALYWYRQSLGQGPEFLIYFQGTGAADDSGLPNDRFFAVRPEGSVSTLKIQRTERGDSAVYLCASSFQAHYEQYFGPGTRLTVT.

This clonotype was detected ten times or more. The chain carries TRBV12-3 or TRBV12-4 and TRBJ2-5; TRBD2 aligns across 11 bases. This CDR3 is built from 13 residues. With 5 bases clipped from V and 4 bases from J, the junction kept 0 bases outside the gene matches. The CDR3 DNA is TGTGCCAGCAGTGGACTAGCGGGAGAGACCCAGTACTTC. The encoded protein is CASSGLAGETQYF.

This clonotype was found many times. This rearrangement joins TRBV7-9 to TRBJ2-5, with 9 bases lining up with TRBD2. CDR1 is SEHNR and CDR2 is FQNEAQ in the germline V gene (reference sequence). Losses at the gene ends were 6 bases for V and 6 bases for J; bases not matched to a gene: 11. The CDR3 consists of 15 residues. This chain's CDR3 is CASSSTSGSRKTQYF. The CDR3 DNA is TGTGCCAGCAGTTCCACTAGCGGGTCGAGAAAGACCCAGTACTTC.

This clonotype showed up many times. The J gene is TRBJ2-3, the V gene TRBV5-5, with D perhaps matching TRBD2 (7 bases). Between the trimmed V and J ends, which lost 5 bases and 6 bases, there was a span of 22 bases. Germline lookup yields CDR1 SGHKS and CDR2 YYEKEE (reference sequence). The CDR3 spans 16 residues. The CDR3 sequence is CASRVEGGFLEDTQYF. DNA for the CDR3: TGTGCCAGCAGAGTGGAGGGGGGGTTTTTAGAGGATACGCAGTATTTT.

This clonotype was seen ten or more times. The chain joins TRBV2 to TRBJ1-5; 7 bases line up with TRBD1. In germline, CDR1 is SNHLY, CDR2 FYNNEI. V shed 6 bases and J 7 bases; nucleotides not matched to a gene: 6. The CDR3 has 13 amino acids. This CDR3 reads CASSEDRRQPQHF. The CDR3 DNA reads as TGTGCCAGCAGCGAGGACAGGCGGCAGCCCCAGCATTTT.

The J gene is TRBJ2-2, the V gene TRBV12-3 or TRBV12-4; no clear D. Trimming left V 11 bases short and J 7 bases short, with 5 bases between. The CDR3 covers 9 residues. CDR3 sequence reads: CALGGELFF. CDR3 DNA: TGTGCCCTCGGCGGGGAGCTGTTTTTT.

Comments on this clonotype: A much larger clone lies one base from this, so it may be a read error. V is TRBV12-3 or TRBV12-4 and J is TRBJ2-7, with TRBD1 as a possible D gene (6 bases). CDR3 length: 14 amino acids. The CDR3 DNA follows: TGTGCCAGCAGCCGACAGGTTAGCTCCTACGGGCAGTACTTC. Amino acid sequence: CASSRQVSSYGQYF.

This clonotype was observed many times. The V call is TRBV5-6, the J call TRBJ2-1; 10 bases align to TRBD2. The CDR3 loop spans 15 amino acids. Germline V CDR1 and CDR2: SGHDT, YYEEEE. V was pared by 4 bases and J by 8 bases, with 9 bases of the junction left unmatched. The CDR3 here is CASSPVVAGGDEQFF. CDR3 coding DNA: TGTGCCAGCAGCCCGGTGGTAGCGGGAGGTGATGAGCAGTTCTTC.

Ten or more counts support this clonotype. The J gene is TRBJ1-1, the V gene TRBV3-1, with D unclear. The V end was cut by 2 bases, the J end by 2 bases, with 9 bases between. The CDR3 totals 14 residues. Looked up from germline, CDR1 is LGHDT and CDR2 is YNNKEL (reference sequence). The CDR3 DNA is TGTGCCAGCAGCCAATTGGGGTCAAACACTGAAGCTTTCTTT. It yields the protein CASSQLGSNTEAFF.

CDR3 amino acids: CASSFLYESGRISGANVLTF. As DNA, the CDR3 is TGTGCCAGTAGTTTCTTGTATGAATCGGGACGTATATCTGGGGCCAACGTCCTGACTTTC. The J gene is TRBJ2-6, the V gene TRBV19; the D gene could be TRBD1 or TRBD2 (5 bases each). The CDR3 spans 20 residues. V was shortened by 5 bases and J by 1 base, with 24 bases between the two germline ends. The germline V gene encodes CDR1 LNHDA and CDR2 SQIVND (reference sequence).

J is TRBJ1-2 and V is TRBV7-3; 7 nucleotides agree with TRBD1. The CDR3 has 15 amino acids. CDR1 and CDR2 from the germline V gene are SGHTA and FQGTGA. Trimming took 5 bases from V and 4 from J; bases not matched to a gene: 10. For the CDR3, the DNA is TGTGCCAGCAGCCTACCCCCCGGGACAGCCTATGGCTACACCTTC. Translated: CASSLPPGTAYGYTF.

This chain links TRBV6-2 or TRBV6-3 with TRBJ1-5; D unclear. Trimming removed 7 bases at V and 0 bases at J, with 10 bases between. CDR3 size: 14 residues. CDR1 is MNHEY, CDR2 SVGEGT, per germline. CDR3 sequence reads: CASTAVNSNQPQHF. CDR3 DNA: TGTGCCAGCACGGCAGTGAATAGCAATCAGCCCCAGCATTTT.

This clonotype was seen ten or more times. This chain links TRBV2 with TRBJ2-1, with 13 bases fitting TRBD2. CDR1 is SNHLY, CDR2 FYNNEI, per germline. J gave up 1 base and V 8 bases, and 5 bases lay outside the gene matches. The CDR3 is 16 residues long. This CDR3 reads CASGVLAGGSYNEQFF. The CDR3 coding sequence is TGTGCCAGCGGGGTACTAGCGGGAGGGTCCTACAATGAGCAGTTCTTC. Together with reference TRBV2 and TRBJ2-1, the CDR3 gives the full variable domain: EPEVTQTPSHQVTQMGQEVILRCVPISNHLYFYWYRQILGQKVEFLVSFYNNEISEKSEIFDDQFSVERPDGSNFTLKIRSTKLEDSAMYFCASGVLAGGSYNEQFFGPGTRLTVL.